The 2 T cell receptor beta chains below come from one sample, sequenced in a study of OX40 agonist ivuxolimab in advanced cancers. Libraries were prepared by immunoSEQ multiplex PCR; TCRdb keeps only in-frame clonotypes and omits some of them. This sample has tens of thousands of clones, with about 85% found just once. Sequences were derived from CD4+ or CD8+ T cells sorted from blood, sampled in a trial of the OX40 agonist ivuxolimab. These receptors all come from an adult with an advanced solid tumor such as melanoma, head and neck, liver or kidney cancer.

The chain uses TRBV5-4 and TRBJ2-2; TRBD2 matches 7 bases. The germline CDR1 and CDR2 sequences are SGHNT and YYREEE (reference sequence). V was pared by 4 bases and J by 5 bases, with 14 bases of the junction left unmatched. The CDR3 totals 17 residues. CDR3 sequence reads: CASSPKGRERNTGELFF. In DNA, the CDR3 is TGTGCCAGCAGCCCAAAAGGGCGGGAGCGTAATACCGGGGAGCTGTTTTTT.

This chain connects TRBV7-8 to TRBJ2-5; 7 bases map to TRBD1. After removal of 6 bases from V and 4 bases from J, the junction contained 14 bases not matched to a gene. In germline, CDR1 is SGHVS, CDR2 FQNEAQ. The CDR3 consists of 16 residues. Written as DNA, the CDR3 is TGTGCCAGCAGTCTTCCCGGACAGGCTAGTAGAGAGACCCAGTACTTC. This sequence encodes CASSLPGQASRETQYF. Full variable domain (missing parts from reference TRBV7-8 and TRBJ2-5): GAGVSQSPRYKVAKRGQDVALRCDPISGHVSLFWYQQALGQGPEFLTYFQNEAQLDKSGLPSDRFFAERPEGSVSTLKIQRTQQEDSAVYLCASSLPGQASRETQYFGPGTRLLVL.